The 11 T cell receptor beta chains below were found in one sample sequenced in a study of blood T cell repertoires in COVID-19. The table came from immunoSEQ multiplex PCR; TCRdb's copy has only in-frame clones and leaves some out. The table has about 71,000 clones, 86% seen once. The source material was peripheral blood. The receptor source for this set is a man between 50 and 59 years old with active COVID-19.

The V gene is TRBV5-1, the J gene TRBJ1-2; D is ambiguous. The CDR3 contains 13 residues. Germline V gives CDR1 SGHRS, CDR2 YFSETQ. Between the trimmed V and J ends, which lost 0 bases and 2 bases, there was a span of 5 bases. The DNA for the CDR3 is TGCGCCAGCAGCTTGGGGGCGAACTATGGCTACACCTTC. Amino acid sequence: CASSLGANYGYTF.

This clone was recorded once. The chain joins TRBV14 to TRBJ2-1; no definite D call. There are 14 residues in the CDR3. From germline, CDR1 is SGHDN and CDR2 FVKESK. The germline V and J ends were trimmed by 1 base and 6 bases, with 10 bases remaining between them. The CDR3 loop is CASSQGQKINEQFF. The CDR3 DNA reads TGTGCCAGCAGCCAAGGTCAGAAAATCAATGAGCAGTTCTTC.

The CDR3 region is CATETSGFTYEQYV. The CDR3 bases are TGTGCCACCGAGACCAGCGGGTTCACCTACGAGCAGTACGTC. The chain is built from TRBV6-5 and TRBJ2-7; weak D call: TRBD2 (6 bases). The length of the CDR3 is 14 residues. V lost 10 bases, J lost 2 bases, and 18 bases lay in between. Germline values: CDR1 MNHEY, CDR2 SVGAGI.

The chain couples TRBV7-9 to TRBJ2-2; tentatively, D is TRBD2 (5 bases). Trimming shortened V by 2 bases and J by 0 bases, and 7 bases separated the two germline ends. The CDR3 spans 15 residues. Germline V gives CDR1 SEHNR, CDR2 FQNEAQ (reference sequence). CDR3 nucleotide sequence: TGTGCCAGCAGCTTATACGGGGCGAACACCGGGGAGCTGTTTTTT. Translation gives CASSLYGANTGELFF.

The CDR3 DNA sequence: TGTGCCAGACGGACTAGCGGGGGGGGCACAGATACGCAGTATTTT. It yields the protein CARRTSGGGTDTQYF. V and J are TRBV19 and TRBJ2-3; 15 bases agree with TRBD2. The J segment lost 1 base and the V segment lost 9 bases, leaving 2 bases of the junction unmatched. The CDR3 loop spans 15 amino acids. Germline V gene lookup returns CDR1 LNHDA and CDR2 SQIVND (reference sequence).

Concerning this clone: The same CDR3 also results from other DNA sequences found in this sample. The chain joins TRBV5-1 to TRBJ2-2, with D perhaps TRBD1 (5 bases). V lost 4 bases and J 1 base, leaving 8 bases between the germline ends. This CDR3 contains 14 residues. The germline CDR1 and CDR2 sequences are SGHRS and YFSETQ. This chain's CDR3 is CASSLDRNTGELFF. Here the CDR3 DNA reads TGCGCCAGCAGCCTAGACAGGAACACCGGGGAGCTGTTTTTT.

The chain has TRBV9 and TRBJ2-3; no firm D call. Trimming removed 0 bases at V and 2 bases at J, with 16 bases between. Germline V gives CDR1 SGDLS, CDR2 YYNGEE. The CDR3 sequence is 17 residues long. The CDR3 spells CASSVDPRVGNTDTQYF. CDR3 nucleotides: TGTGCCAGCAGCGTAGATCCCCGGGTAGGCAACACAGATACGCAGTATTTT.

This clone was recorded a few times. Sequence at one end of the junction differs from germline and may be a read error. The CDR3 here is CASSLVRQDF. CDR3 DNA: TGTGCCAGCAGCTTAGTTCGACAGGACTTT. V and J are TRBV7-2 and TRBJ1-1; D is possibly TRBD1 (6 bases). The germline gives CDR1 SGHTA, CDR2 FQGNSA. The CDR3 is 10 amino acids. The whole variable domain, filled in from reference TRBV7-2 and TRBJ1-1, reads GAGVSQSPSNKVTEKGKDVELRCDPISGHTALYWYRQSLGQGLEFLIYFQGNSAPDKSGLPSDRFSAERTGGSVSTLTIQRTQQEDSAVYLCASSLVRQDFGQGTRLTVV.

The chain carries TRBV3-1 (or the pseudogene TRBV3-2) and TRBJ1-2; D call uncertain. The CDR3 is 12 residues long. The germline gives CDR1 LGHDT, CDR2 YNNKEL (reference sequence). Trimming pared 1 base from V and 8 bases from J, leaving 8 bases between. The chain's CDR3 is CASSQGDGGYTF. CDR3 DNA sequence: TGTGCCAGCAGCCAAGGCGACGGGGGCTACACCTTC.

The chain is built from TRBV18 and TRBJ1-2, with TRBD1 matching over 8 bases. Germline V gene lookup returns CDR1 KGHSH and CDR2 LQKENI. The CDR3 has 15 residues. Trimming cost V 5 bases and J 2 bases; bases outside gene matches: 7. CDR3 in amino acids: CASSAGTGGNYGYTF. In nucleotides, the CDR3 is TGTGCCAGCTCAGCCGGGACAGGAGGGAACTATGGCTACACCTTC.

This rearrangement joins TRBV27 to TRBJ1-3, with TRBD1 as a possible D gene (6 bases). This CDR3 comprises 16 residues. Germline V lookup: CDR1 MNHEY, CDR2 SMNVEV (reference sequence). V lost 0 bases and J 0 bases, leaving 9 bases between the germline ends. The CDR3 protein is CASSLSTGLSGNTIYF. CDR3 DNA sequence: TGTGCCAGCAGTTTATCGACAGGCCTCTCTGGAAACACCATATATTTT.